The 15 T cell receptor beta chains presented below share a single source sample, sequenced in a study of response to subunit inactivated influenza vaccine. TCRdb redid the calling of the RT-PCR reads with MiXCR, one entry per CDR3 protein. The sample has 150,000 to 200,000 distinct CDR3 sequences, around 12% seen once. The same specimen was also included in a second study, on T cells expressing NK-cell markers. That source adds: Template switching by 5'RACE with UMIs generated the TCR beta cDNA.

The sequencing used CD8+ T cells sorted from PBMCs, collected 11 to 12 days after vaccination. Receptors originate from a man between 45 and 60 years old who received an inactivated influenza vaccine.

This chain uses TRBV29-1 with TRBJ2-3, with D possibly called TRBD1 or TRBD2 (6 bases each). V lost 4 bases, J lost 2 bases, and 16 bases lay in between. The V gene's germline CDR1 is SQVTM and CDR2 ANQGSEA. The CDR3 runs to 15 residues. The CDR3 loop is CSVAPRGRYTDTQYF. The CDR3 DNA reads TGCAGCGTTGCCCCACGGGGGCGATACACAGATACGCAGTATTTT.

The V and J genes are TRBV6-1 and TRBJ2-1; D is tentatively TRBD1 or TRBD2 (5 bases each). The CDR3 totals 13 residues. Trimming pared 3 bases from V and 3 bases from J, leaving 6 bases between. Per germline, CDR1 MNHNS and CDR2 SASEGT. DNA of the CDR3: TGTGCCAGCAGTGAGGGGGACTACAATGAGCAGTTCTTC. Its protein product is CASSEGDYNEQFF.

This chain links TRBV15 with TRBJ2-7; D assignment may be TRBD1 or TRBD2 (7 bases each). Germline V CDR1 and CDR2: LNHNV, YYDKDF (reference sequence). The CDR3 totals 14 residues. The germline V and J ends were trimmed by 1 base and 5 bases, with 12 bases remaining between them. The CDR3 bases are TGTGCCACCAGCAGAGCTCAGGGGGGGGACGAGCAGTACTTC. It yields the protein CATSRAQGGDEQYF.

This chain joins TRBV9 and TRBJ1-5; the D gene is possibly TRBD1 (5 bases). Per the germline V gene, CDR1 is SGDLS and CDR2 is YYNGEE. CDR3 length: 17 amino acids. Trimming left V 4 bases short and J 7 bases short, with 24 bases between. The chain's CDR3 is CASSYERLKFSGQPQHF. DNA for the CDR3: TGTGCCAGCAGCTATGAGCGGTTGAAGTTCTCAGGGCAGCCCCAGCATTTT.

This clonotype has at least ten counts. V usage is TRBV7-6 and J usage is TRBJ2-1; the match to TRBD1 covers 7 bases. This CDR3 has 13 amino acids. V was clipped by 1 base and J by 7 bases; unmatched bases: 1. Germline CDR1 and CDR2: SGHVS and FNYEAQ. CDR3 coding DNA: TGTGCCAGCAGCTTAGGGGGACAGAATGAGCAGTTCTTC. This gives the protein CASSLGGQNEQFF.

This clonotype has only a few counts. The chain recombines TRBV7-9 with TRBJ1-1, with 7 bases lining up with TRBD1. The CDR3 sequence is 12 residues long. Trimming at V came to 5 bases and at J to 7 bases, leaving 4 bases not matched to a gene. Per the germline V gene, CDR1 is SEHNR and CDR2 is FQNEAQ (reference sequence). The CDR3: CASSVGTVEAFF. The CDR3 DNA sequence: TGTGCCAGCAGCGTAGGGACAGTTGAAGCTTTCTTT.

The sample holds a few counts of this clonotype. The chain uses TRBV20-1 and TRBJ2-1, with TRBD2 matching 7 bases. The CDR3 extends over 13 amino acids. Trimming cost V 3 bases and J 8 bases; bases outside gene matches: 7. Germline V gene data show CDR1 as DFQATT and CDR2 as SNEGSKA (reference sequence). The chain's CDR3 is CSASNQGGHEQFF. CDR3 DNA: TGCAGTGCTAGTAACCAGGGAGGGCATGAGCAGTTCTTC.

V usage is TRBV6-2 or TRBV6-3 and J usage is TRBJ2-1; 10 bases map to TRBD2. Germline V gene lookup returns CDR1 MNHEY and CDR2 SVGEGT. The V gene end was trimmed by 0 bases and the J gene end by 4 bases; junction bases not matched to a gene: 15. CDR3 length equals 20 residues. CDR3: CASSYSRSASGRQTYNEQFF. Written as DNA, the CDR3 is TGTGCCAGCAGTTACTCGAGGTCAGCTAGCGGGAGACAGACATACAATGAGCAGTTCTTC.

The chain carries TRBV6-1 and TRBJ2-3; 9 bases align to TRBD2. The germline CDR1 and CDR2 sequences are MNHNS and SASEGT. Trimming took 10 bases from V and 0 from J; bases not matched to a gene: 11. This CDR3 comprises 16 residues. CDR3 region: CATSGAGGPSTDTQYF. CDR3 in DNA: TGTGCCACCTCGGGGGCGGGGGGGCCGAGCACAGATACGCAGTATTTT.

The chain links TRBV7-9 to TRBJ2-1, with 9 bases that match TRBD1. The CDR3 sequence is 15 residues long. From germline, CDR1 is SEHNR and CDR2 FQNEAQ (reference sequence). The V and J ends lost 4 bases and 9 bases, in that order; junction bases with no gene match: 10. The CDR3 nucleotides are TGTGCCAGCAGCTCCTCCGGGACAGGGTTGCGTGAGCAGTTCTTC. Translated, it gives CASSSSGTGLREQFF. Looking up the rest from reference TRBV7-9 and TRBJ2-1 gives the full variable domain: DTGVSQNPRHKITKRGQNVTFRCDPISEHNRLYWYRQTLGQGPEFLTYFQNEAQLEKSRLLSDRFSAERPKGSFSTLEIQRTEQGDSAMYLCASSSSGTGLREQFFGPGTRLTVL.

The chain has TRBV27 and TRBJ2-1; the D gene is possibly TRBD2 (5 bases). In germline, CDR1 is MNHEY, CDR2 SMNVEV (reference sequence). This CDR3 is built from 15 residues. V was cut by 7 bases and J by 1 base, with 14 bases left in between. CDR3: CASMFEGRSYNEQFF. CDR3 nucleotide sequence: TGTGCCAGCATGTTTGAGGGAAGGTCCTACAATGAGCAGTTCTTC.

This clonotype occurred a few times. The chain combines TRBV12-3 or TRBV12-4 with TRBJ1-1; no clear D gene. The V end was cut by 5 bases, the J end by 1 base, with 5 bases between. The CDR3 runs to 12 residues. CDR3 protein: CASSPTNTEAFF. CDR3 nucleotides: TGTGCCAGCAGTCCGACGAACACTGAAGCTTTCTTT.

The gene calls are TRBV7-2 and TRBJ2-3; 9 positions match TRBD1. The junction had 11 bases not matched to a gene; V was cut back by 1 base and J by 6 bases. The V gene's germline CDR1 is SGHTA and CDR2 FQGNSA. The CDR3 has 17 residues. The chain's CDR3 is CASSLVDRGYLPDTQYF. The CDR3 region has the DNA TGTGCCAGCAGCTTAGTGGACAGGGGATATTTGCCGGATACGCAGTATTTT.

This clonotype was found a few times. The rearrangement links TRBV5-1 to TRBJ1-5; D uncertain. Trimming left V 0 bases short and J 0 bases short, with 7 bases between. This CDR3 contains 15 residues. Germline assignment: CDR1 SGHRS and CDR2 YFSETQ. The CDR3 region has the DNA TGCGCCAGCAGCTTGGGGGATTATAGCAATCAGCCCCAGCATTTT. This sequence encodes CASSLGDYSNQPQHF.

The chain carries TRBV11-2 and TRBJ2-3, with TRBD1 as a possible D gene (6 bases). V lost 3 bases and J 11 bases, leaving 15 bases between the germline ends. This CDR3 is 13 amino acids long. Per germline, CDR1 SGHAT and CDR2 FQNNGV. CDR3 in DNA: TGTGCCAGCAGCTTCGCAGGGGCGAGATGGCAGTATTTT. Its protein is CASSFAGARWQYF.